This section outlines one T cell receptor (beta chain) sequence together with its context. The antigen remains unidentified. These data originate in a study of T cell responses to AZD1222 COVID-19 vaccine. Whole-study results and caveats: Among the donors, most were white British and more were female, and clonal diversity was possibly underestimated. Spike-spanning, vaccine-associated CD4 TCRs were dominant at 160-218 and 743-854.

Germline CDR1 and CDR2: SQVTM and ANQGSEA. V was shortened by 5 bases and J by 4 bases, with 12 bases between the two germline ends. The CDR3 is 13 amino acids. Produced via immunoSEQ multiplex PCR; TCRdb's table is partial and in-frame only. The sample holds 150,000 or so clones, approximately 90% seen once. The genes are TRBV29-1 and TRBJ1-3; D unclear. The sequence was obtained from an adult in good health. Sequenced material: peripheral blood, taken on day 0 of AZD1222 vaccination. In nucleotides, the CDR3 is TGCAGCGTTCGGACTTCGGGGGGAAACACCATATATTTT. This gives the protein CSVRTSGGNTIYF. Using reference TRBV29-1 and TRBJ1-3 for the parts outside the CDR3, the full variable domain is SAVISQKPSRDICQRGTSLTIQCQVDSQVTMMFWYRQQPGQSLTLIATANQGSEATYESGFVIDKFPISRPNLTFSTLTVSNMSPEDSSIYLCSVRTSGGNTIYFGEGSWLTVV.